A selection of T cell receptor beta chains follows, all from one sample in a study of control samples from healthy donors and cancer patients. Clones were sequenced by immunoSEQ multiplex PCR, and TCRdb holds only the in-frame ones, with some missing. The sample lists 100,000 to 150,000 clones; 90% were seen once. Sequencing was carried out using blood. The receptors here all came from a man aged 18 to 35 in good health. The CDR3 runs from the conserved cysteine through the conserved F or W. Fields, in order: V gene, J gene, clone size, D gene, CDR3 DNA, CDR3 protein. D genes are given only for firm matches. For some rows the clone size is stated as once, few or many, or as a class when expanded; others skip it.

V gene: TRBV21-1
J gene: TRBJ1-3
clone size: NA
D gene: NA
CDR3 DNA: TGTGCCAGCAGGCCCAGACAAAAGGGAAACACCATATATTTT
CDR3 protein: CASRPRQKGNTIYF

V gene: TRBV29-1
J gene: TRBJ1-1
clone size: NA
D gene: NA
CDR3 DNA: TGCAGCGTTGAAGGGTGGACAACTCGTGGCACTGAAGCTTTCTTT
CDR3 protein: CSVEGWTTRGTEAFF

V gene: TRBV6-2/TRBV6-3
J gene: TRBJ2-5
clone size: NA
D gene: NA
CDR3 DNA: TGTGCCAGCAGTCGGGGCATCCTGGGCCAGTACTTC
CDR3 protein: CASSRGILGQYF

V gene: TRBV6-5
J gene: TRBJ1-5
clone size: NA
D gene: NA
CDR3 DNA: TGTGCCAGCACTCAGGGTAGGGATCAGCCCCAGCATTTT
CDR3 protein: CASTQGRDQPQHF

V gene: TRBV2
J gene: TRBJ1-5
clone size: NA
D gene: NA
CDR3 DNA: TGTGCCAGCAAGGGTCTCTGGGGGTCGGAGCCCCAGCATTTT
CDR3 protein: CASKGLWGSEPQHF

V gene: TRBV19
J gene: TRBJ2-7
clone size: NA
D gene: NA
CDR3 DNA: TGTGCCAGTAGTATAGATACGCTCACCAATGCCCCCTACGAGCAGTACTTC
CDR3 protein: CASSIDTLTNAPYEQYF

V gene: TRBV19
J gene: TRBJ2-2
clone size: once
D gene: NA
CDR3 DNA: TGTGCCAGTAGTATTATACAGGGGAACACCGGGGAGCTGTTTTTT
CDR3 protein: CASSIIQGNTGELFF

V gene: TRBV6-5
J gene: TRBJ1-5
clone size: once
D gene: NA
CDR3 DNA: TGTGCCAGCAGTTACGCCGTTGGGCAGCCCCAGCATTTT
CDR3 protein: CASSYAVGQPQHF

V gene: TRBV10-1
J gene: TRBJ1-6
clone size: few
D gene: NA
CDR3 DNA: TGCGCCAGCAGTGACAGCAATTCACCCCTCCACTTT
CDR3 protein: CASSDSNSPLHF

V gene: TRBV27
J gene: TRBJ1-5
clone size: NA
D gene: NA
CDR3 DNA: TGTGCCAGCAGTTTAGTGACGCCCAATCAGCCCCAGCATTTT
CDR3 protein: CASSLVTPNQPQHF

V gene: TRBV5-4
J gene: TRBJ2-2
clone size: NA
D gene: NA
CDR3 DNA: TGTGCCAGCAGCTTTCAGGGGCCCACCGGGGAGCTGTTTTTT
CDR3 protein: CASSFQGPTGELFF

V gene: TRBV7-9
J gene: TRBJ2-1
clone size: NA
D gene: NA
CDR3 DNA: TGTGCCAGCAGCTTAAGGGGGGATGAGCAGTTCTTC
CDR3 protein: CASSLRGDEQFF

V gene: TRBV6-5
J gene: TRBJ1-3
clone size: NA
D gene: NA
CDR3 DNA: TGTGCCAGCAGTTTCATCGGTGGAAACACCATATATTTT
CDR3 protein: CASSFIGGNTIYF

V gene: TRBV25-1
J gene: TRBJ2-7
clone size: NA
D gene: NA
CDR3 DNA: TGTGCCAGCAGTACGCAGGGCTCTCGGGCCTACGAGCAGTACTTC
CDR3 protein: CASSTQGSRAYEQYF

V gene: TRBV14
J gene: TRBJ1-2
clone size: NA
D gene: TRBD1
CDR3 DNA: TGTGCCAGCAGACCTACAGGGGGTAACTATGGCTACACCTTC
CDR3 protein: CASRPTGGNYGYTF

V gene: TRBV28
J gene: TRBJ2-4
clone size: NA
D gene: NA
CDR3 DNA: TGTGCCAGCAGTTTGGGGCCCCAAAGGAACATTCAGTACTTC
CDR3 protein: CASSLGPQRNIQYF